Listed here are 31 T cell receptor beta chains from one sample, sequenced in a study of blood T cells in healthy people across ages. A second PCR of roughly 6 to 12 cycles used a sample-barcoded 5' primer and a J-beta primer mix. TCRdb reprocessed the 5' RACE reads with MiXCR, giving one entry per CDR3 protein. The data contain roughly 800,000 distinct CDR3 sequences, around a quarter of them seen just once; the ten biggest clones take up 2.5% to 3.5%. This same sample was also part of a study on T cells of mothers and their children.

The source material was blood. The receptors were sampled from a boy younger than 18 in good health.

This clonotype has a handful of counts. The chain combines TRBV20-1 with TRBJ2-1; D is undetermined. Trimming removed 0 bases at V and 7 bases at J, with 19 bases between. Germline-derived CDR1 and CDR2 are DFQATT and SNEGSKA (reference sequence). The CDR3 contains 16 residues. CDR3 residues: CSARDQRNGRGNEQFF. The CDR3 DNA is TGCAGTGCTAGAGATCAGAGAAACGGGCGTGGGAATGAGCAGTTCTTC.

The DNA for the CDR3 is TGTGCCAGCAGCTCTAGGGTATTGACAGAAGAGGCGCAAGAGACCCAGTACTTC. This encodes CASSSRVLTEEAQETQYF. The V call is TRBV7-6, the J call TRBJ2-5, with D perhaps TRBD1 (5 bases). There are 18 residues in the CDR3. V lost 4 bases, J lost 2 bases, and 23 bases lay in between. Germline CDR1 reads SGHVS; CDR2 reads FNYEAQ. The whole variable domain, remainder taken from reference TRBV7-6 and TRBJ2-5, is GAGVSQSPRYKVTKRGQDVALRCDPISGHVSLYWYRQALGQGPEFLTYFNYEAQQDKSGLPNDRFSAERPEGSISTLTIQRTEQRDSAMYRCASSSRVLTEEAQETQYFGPGTRLLVL.

This clonotype has just a few counts. Germline and junction disagree at one end, which may indicate a read error. The rearrangement links TRBV28 to TRBJ1-2; tentative D call: TRBD1 (5 bases). The CDR3 covers 14 residues. Germline V gives CDR1 MDHEN, CDR2 SYDVKM. CDR3: CANSFSDTIYGYTF. DNA of the CDR3: TGTGCCAACAGTTTCTCGGACACGATCTATGGCTACACCTTC.

The chain is built from TRBV6-5 and TRBJ2-1; D remains ambiguous. This CDR3 has 15 residues. The germline gives CDR1 MNHEY, CDR2 SVGAGI. The V end lost 2 bases, the J end lost 0 bases, and 8 bases lay between the germline ends. The DNA for the CDR3 is TGTGCCAGCAGTTACCGAGCGTTCTCCTACAATGAGCAGTTCTTC. It translates to CASSYRAFSYNEQFF.

On this clonotype: Compared with germline, one end of the junction differs, possibly owing to a read error. The chain employs TRBV7-3 and TRBJ2-3; D is possibly TRBD2 (5 bases). From germline, CDR1 is SGHTA and CDR2 FQGTGA. The CDR3 extends over 13 amino acids. CDR3 DNA: TGTGCCAGCAACACGTCCCGGGGAGATACGCAGTGTTTT. This sequence encodes CASNTSRGDTQCF.

This clonotype was seen more than once but under ten times. The gene calls are TRBV28 and TRBJ2-5; D not certain. Trimming removed 8 bases at V and 3 bases at J, with 13 bases between. The CDR3 consists of 13 residues. Germline assignment: CDR1 MDHEN and CDR2 SYDVKM. CDR3 DNA: TGTGCCAGCTCCTACCCGATCGAAGAGACCCAGTACTTC. Its translation: CASSYPIEETQYF.

This clonotype has more than one count but fewer than ten. The genes are TRBV14 and TRBJ2-2, with D unresolved. Between the trimmed V and J ends, which lost 1 base and 5 bases, there was a span of 5 bases. Germline lookup yields CDR1 SGHDN and CDR2 FVKESK. This CDR3 has 13 residues. The DNA for the CDR3 is TGTGCCAGCAGCCAAGTTCTTACCGGGGAGCTGTTTTTT. As protein: CASSQVLTGELFF. Using reference TRBV14 and TRBJ2-2 for the parts outside the CDR3, the full variable domain is EAGVTQFPSHSVIEKGQTVTLRCDPISGHDNLYWYRRVMGKEIKFLLHFVKESKQDESGMPNNRFLAERTGGTYSTLKVQPAELEDSGVYFCASSQVLTGELFFGEGSRLTVL.

About this clonotype: Its ends do not fully match the called genes, so a read error is possible. The J gene is TRBJ1-4, the V gene TRBV6-5; D uncertain. The CDR3 is made up of 19 amino acids. In germline, CDR1 is MNHEY, CDR2 SVGAGI. The CDR3 loop is CASSYGEKGKGRANEKLLF. In nucleotides, the CDR3 is TGTGCCAGCAGTTATGGAGAGAAGGGAAAGGGCCGAGCTAATGAAAAACTGCTTTTT.

This rearrangement joins TRBV6-5 to TRBJ1-1; the match to TRBD1 covers 8 bases. V shed 7 bases and J 5 bases; nucleotides not matched to a gene: 9. Germline V CDR1 and CDR2: MNHEY, SVGAGI. This CDR3 is built from 14 residues. This CDR3 reads CASTRDRSRTEAFF. CDR3 DNA sequence: TGTGCCAGCACCCGGGACAGGTCCCGTACTGAAGCTTTCTTT.

The chain is built from TRBV4-1 and TRBJ2-1; D may correspond to TRBD1 or TRBD2 (5 bases each). The DNA end is more similar to TRBJ2-5, so the J call may be wrong. Germline CDR1 MGHRA, CDR2 YSYEKL. The CDR3 runs to 16 residues. The CDR3 loop reads CASSPRGRAAEETQYF. The CDR3 DNA sequence: TGCGCCAGCAGTCCGAGGGGCAGGGCGGCAGAAGAGACCCAGTACTTC.

CDR3 sequence: CASSYSTTPRVDTQYF. CDR3 sequence (DNA): TGTGCCAGCAGTTACTCGACGACCCCTCGTGTGGATACGCAGTATTTT. This rearrangement joins TRBV6-2 or TRBV6-3 to TRBJ2-3, with D unclear. The V gene's germline CDR1 is MNHEY and CDR2 SVGEGT. Trimming left V 0 bases short and J 6 bases short, with 16 bases between. This CDR3 contains 16 residues.

The rearrangement links TRBV12-5 to TRBJ2-3; D might be TRBD1 or TRBD2, each matching 6 bases. The CDR3 loop spans 16 amino acids. Trimming cost V 0 bases and J 7 bases, with 17 bases left between them. Looked up from germline, CDR1 is LGHNT and CDR2 is FRNRAP. The CDR3 loop is CASGLVTEGGAYTQYF. CDR3 bases: TGTGCTAGTGGTTTGGTCACGGAGGGGGGAGCGTATACGCAGTATTTT.

CDR3 residues: CASSSHGRGHTEAFF. CDR3 DNA sequence: TGTGCCAGCAGTTCCCATGGCAGGGGGCACACTGAAGCTTTCTTT. The chain links TRBV12-3 or TRBV12-4 to TRBJ1-1, with TRBD1 matching over 8 bases. V dropped 4 bases and J dropped 3; count of bases not matched to a gene: 7. This CDR3 is built from 15 residues.

The V gene is TRBV6-5, the J gene TRBJ1-2; 8 bases match TRBD1. Per the germline V gene, CDR1 is MNHEY and CDR2 is SVGAGI. CDR3 size: 15 residues. J was trimmed by 1 base and V by 7 bases; bases with no gene match: 8. In nucleotides, the CDR3 is TGTGCCAGCAAATCATCAGGGGGCTATAACTATGGCTACACCTTC. As protein: CASKSSGGYNYGYTF.

In its sample, this clonotype was seen a few times. The chain couples TRBV9 to TRBJ2-5, with D hard to call. The tail of the sequence fits TRBJ2-7 better, so the J call may be wrong. Germline lookup yields CDR1 SGDLS and CDR2 YYNGEE. This CDR3 is 14 amino acids long. The CDR3 region has the DNA TGTGCCAGCAGCGTAGGTGACACCTCCTACGAGCAGTACTTC. Translating it yields CASSVGDTSYEQYF.

This clonotype was recorded a few times. This chain connects TRBV6-1 to TRBJ2-7, with D perhaps TRBD1 (6 bases). Trimming stripped 0 bases from V and 7 bases from J, with 13 bases between. There are 14 residues in the CDR3. Germline V gives CDR1 MNHNS, CDR2 SASEGT. The DNA for the CDR3 is TGTGCCAGCAGTGAAGCATTACAGGGAAGGGAGCAGTACTTC. It codes for CASSEALQGREQYF.

The rearrangement links TRBV5-1 to TRBJ2-2; no reliable D call. V was shortened by 0 bases and J by 0 bases, with 6 bases between the two germline ends. The CDR3 runs 15 residues. Germline CDR1 reads SGHRS; CDR2 reads YFSETQ. CDR3 sequence (DNA): TGCGCCAGCAGCTTGGGTAACGCGAACACCGGGGAGCTGTTTTTT. This codes for CASSLGNANTGELFF.

The chain carries TRBV11-2 and TRBJ2-1; D uncertain. The CDR3 runs to 13 residues. With 7 bases removed from V and 8 bases from J, the gap between germline ends came to 15 bases. CDR1 and CDR2 (germline): SGHAT, FQNNGV. CDR3: CASTHRAVHEQFF. CDR3 sequence (DNA): TGTGCCAGCACCCACCGGGCTGTCCATGAGCAGTTCTTC.

This clonotype was observed a few times. The chain couples TRBV9 to TRBJ2-3; D is unresolved. V lost 3 bases and J 2 bases, leaving 7 bases between the germline ends. The CDR3 loop spans 13 amino acids. In germline, CDR1 is SGDLS, CDR2 YYNGEE. Here the CDR3 DNA reads TGTGCCAGCAGCGCCGTCCCCACAGATACGCAGTATTTT. This encodes CASSAVPTDTQYF. The full variable domain, with the rest looked up from reference TRBV9 and TRBJ2-3, is DSGVTQTPKHLITATGQRVTLRCSPRSGDLSVYWYQQSLDQGLQFLIQYYNGEERAKGNILERFSAQQFPDLHSELNLSSLELGDSALYFCASSAVPTDTQYFGPGTRLTVL.

The chain uses TRBV3-1 and TRBJ2-7, with D possibly matching TRBD1 (6 bases). The J call may be mistaken, given a closer DNA end match to TRBJ2-1. CDR3 length: 12 residues. The V gene's germline CDR1 is LGHDT and CDR2 YNNKEL (reference sequence). CDR3 loop: CASSQTGHEQFF. The CDR3 coding sequence is TGTGCCAGCAGTCAGACAGGTCATGAGCAGTTCTTC.

The sample holds a few counts of this clonotype. The rearrangement links TRBV2 to TRBJ2-1; TRBD1 matches at 8 bases. After removal of 6 bases from V and 8 bases from J, the junction contained 6 bases not matched to a gene. CDR3 length: 13 residues. Germline V gene lookup returns CDR1 SNHLY and CDR2 FYNNEI. The CDR3 loop reads CASSQLTGDEQFF. Here the CDR3 DNA reads TGTGCCAGCAGCCAACTGACAGGGGATGAGCAGTTCTTC.

This clonotype was detected a few times. The chain is built from TRBV5-1 and TRBJ1-4; possibly TRBD1 for D (5 bases). The CDR3 runs 16 residues. Germline V lookup: CDR1 SGHRS, CDR2 YFSETQ. V was clipped by 4 bases and J by 8 bases, with 21 bases between them. In DNA, the CDR3 is TGCGCCAGCAGCCTTGGGGAGGGGCCCCTAAAGGAAAAACTGTTTTTT. It encodes CASSLGEGPLKEKLFF.

The rearrangement joins TRBV7-9 to TRBJ2-1, with D possibly TRBD1 on 6 matching bases. Germline assignment: CDR1 SEHNR and CDR2 FQNEAQ (reference sequence). The CDR3 length is 13 residues. V was trimmed by 6 bases and J by 1 base, leaving 7 bases between them. The CDR3 coding sequence is TGTGCCAGCAGGGGGACATCCTACAATGAGCAGTTCTTC. Translated: CASRGTSYNEQFF.

V usage is TRBV4-1 and J usage is TRBJ1-1; D is possibly TRBD1 (5 bases). Germline V lookup: CDR1 MGHRA, CDR2 YSYEKL. This CDR3 has 14 amino acids. The V gene lost 3 bases and the J gene lost 0 bases, with 8 bases spanning the gap. The CDR3 DNA reads as TGCGCCAGCAGCCAGGACAAAGTGAACACTGAAGCTTTCTTT. The encoded protein is CASSQDKVNTEAFF.

This clonotype has only a few counts. The chain has TRBV25-1 and TRBJ2-7, with TRBD1 identical over 10 bases. Germline CDR1 MGHDK, CDR2 SYGVNS. This CDR3 region has 14 residues. J was trimmed by 2 bases and V by 6 bases; bases with no gene match: 4. CDR3 residues: CASRRGQGAYEQYF. The DNA for the CDR3 is TGTGCCAGCAGGAGAGGACAGGGGGCCTACGAGCAGTACTTC.

In its sample, this clonotype was seen once. This sequence joins TRBV12-3 or TRBV12-4 and TRBJ2-5; tentatively, D is TRBD2 (7 bases). The J call may be incorrect, as the DNA end agrees better with TRBJ2-1. The CDR3 has 15 amino acids. As DNA, the CDR3 is TGTGCCAGCAGTTTAGCGGGGGGGCCGGGAGGTGAGCAGTTCTTC. Encoded protein: CASSLAGGPGGEQFF.

The CDR3: CASISPLIDEQFF. The CDR3 coding sequence is TGTGCCAGCATTTCCCCTTTAATCGATGAGCAGTTCTTC. The J gene is TRBJ2-1, the V gene TRBV25-1; D remains ambiguous. Germline-derived CDR1 and CDR2 are MGHDK and SYGVNS. This CDR3 has 13 amino acids. Trimming removed 7 bases from V and 8 bases from J, with 15 bases in between.

This clonotype has only a few counts. This chain connects TRBV7-2 to TRBJ2-3, with unresolved D. Germline loops: CDR1 SGHTA, CDR2 FQGNSA. V was trimmed by 4 bases and J by 2 bases, leaving 7 bases between them. This CDR3 is built from 13 residues. The CDR3 sequence is CASSYILTDTQYF. The CDR3 DNA is TGTGCCAGCAGCTATATACTCACAGATACGCAGTATTTT.

Concerning this clonotype itself: At one boundary the junction diverges from the germline segment, which might be a read error. The V and J genes are TRBV12-3 or TRBV12-4 and TRBJ2-1; 9 bases are shared with TRBD2. The end of the DNA fits TRBJ2-5 better, so the J call may be wrong. The CDR3 is 14 amino acids. The CDR3 loop is CASSLAGPLETQYF. The CDR3 DNA follows: TGTGCCAGCAGTCTAGCGGGGCCGTTAGAGACCCAGTACTTC.

This clonotype came up a few times. The chain combines TRBV7-2 with TRBJ2-5; D might be TRBD1 or TRBD2, each matching 5 bases. Germline V gene lookup returns CDR1 SGHTA and CDR2 FQGNSA. This CDR3 contains 15 residues. Deletions cut 5 bases from V and 3 bases from J, with 16 bases between. The CDR3 bases are TGTGCCAGCAGCCTAAACGGGGTGGGGGAAGAGACCCAGTACTTC. It is translated as CASSLNGVGEETQYF.

This clonotype was detected only a few times. The chain joins TRBV27 to TRBJ2-1, with D maybe TRBD2 (5 bases). The V end lost 3 bases, the J end lost 2 bases, and 17 bases lay between the germline ends. The CDR3 consists of 17 residues. CDR1 and CDR2 from the germline V gene are MNHEY and SMNVEV (reference sequence). In nucleotides, the CDR3 is TGTGCCAGCAGTTTCCGGGGTCAGTGGGATGCCTACAATGAGCAGTTCTTC. Its translation is CASSFRGQWDAYNEQFF.